The clone carrying this T cell receptor beta chain was observed at least ten times. Its antigen remains unidentified. The authors made TCR cDNA by 5'RACE template switching, adding a universal primer site and UMIs. TCRdb independently ran MiXCR on the 5' RACE reads; one entry per CDR3 protein. Here the sample spans about 230,000 distinct CDR3 sequences, approximately 6.8% being singletons. The sample belongs to a study of T cells after yellow fever vaccination. In the study overall: In the case of low-cell-number fractions, SMART-Seq v4 Ultra Low Input was used for preparation. Study results and caveats: Researchers noted that a small share of clonotypes showed up in both CD4 and CD8 compartments. Peaking on day 5 versus 15, the secondary response was faster but weaker.

V was shortened by 7 bases and J by 3 bases, with 16 bases between the two germline ends. Germline CDR1 reads SQVTM; CDR2 reads ANQGSEA. The CDR3 sequence is 13 residues long. The chain joins TRBV29-1 to TRBJ2-7; D is tentatively TRBD1 or TRBD2 (5 bases each). Sequences were derived from CD4+ T cells sorted from PBMCs, sampled on the day of the yellow fever booster vaccination. The TCR originated in a man aged 25 to 40 who received the YFV17D yellow fever vaccine. The CDR3 loop is CSANVGGSYEQYF. The DNA for the CDR3 is TGCAGCGCCAACGTTGGGGGAAGCTACGAGCAGTACTTC.